This entry lists 16 T cell receptor beta chains sequenced from one sample in a study of blood T cell repertoires in COVID-19. Method: immunoSEQ multiplex PCR; TCRdb's copy keeps in-frame clones and lacks some. Found here are some 29,000 clones, more than 70% of them singletons; the top ten hold about 9.2%. Sequencing was carried out using peripheral blood. All receptors derive from a man older than 75 with active COVID-19.

The chain uses TRBV13 and TRBJ2-3, with D maybe TRBD1 (5 bases). Trimming took 5 bases from V and 6 from J, leaving 15 bases between them. Germline V lookup: CDR1 PRHDT, CDR2 FYEKMQ (reference sequence). The CDR3 is 14 residues long. CDR3 nucleotide sequence: TGTGCCAGCAGCCCGGACAACAAGAGGGATACGCAGTATTTT. Translated: CASSPDNKRDTQYF.

The V call is TRBV20-1, the J call TRBJ2-7, with no clear D. CDR3 length equals 11 residues. From germline, CDR1 is DFQATT and CDR2 SNEGSKA (reference sequence). V was clipped by 4 bases and J by 2 bases, with 6 bases between them. CDR3 DNA: TGCAGTGCTATTGACACCTACGAGCAGTACTTC. Protein sequence: CSAIDTYEQYF.

V gene TRBV3-1 (or the pseudogene TRBV3-2) combines with J gene TRBJ2-1; D remains unclear. Trimming cost V 1 base and J 6 bases, with 4 bases left between them. The CDR3 extends over 12 amino acids. The germline gives CDR1 LGHDT, CDR2 YNNKEL (reference sequence). The CDR3 spells CASSQVGNEQFF. For the CDR3, the DNA is TGTGCCAGCAGCCAAGTCGGCAATGAGCAGTTCTTC.

V is TRBV4-1 and J is TRBJ2-4; possibly TRBD1 for D (6 bases). Germline CDR1 and CDR2: MGHRA and YSYEKL. V dropped 4 bases and J dropped 3 bases, with 16 bases sitting between them. The CDR3 has 16 amino acids. CDR3 sequence (DNA): TGCGCCAGCAGCCCAGGGGCCCGACAGTTCAAAAACATTCAGTACTTC. As protein: CASSPGARQFKNIQYF.

This clone was recorded only once. V usage is TRBV19 and J usage is TRBJ2-7, with 10 bases aligning to TRBD2. V gave up 2 bases and J gave up 7 bases; unmatched junction bases: 17. The CDR3 loop spans 18 amino acids. The germline CDR1 and CDR2 sequences are LNHDA and SQIVND (reference sequence). CDR3 region: CASSIPLAGAQTYDEQYF. CDR3 coding DNA: TGTGCCAGTAGTATACCCCTAGCGGGGGCCCAAACCTACGATGAGCAGTACTTC.

The gene calls are TRBV3-1 (or the pseudogene TRBV3-2) and TRBJ2-5; TRBD2 agrees at 7 bases. With V trimmed by 5 bases and J by 1 base, 4 bases remained unmatched. Germline CDR1 is LGHDT and CDR2 is YNNKEL (reference sequence). The CDR3 sequence is 14 residues long. The CDR3 sequence is CASSKLASQETQYF. Here the CDR3 DNA reads TGTGCCAGCAGCAAACTAGCGAGCCAAGAGACCCAGTACTTC.

V is TRBV12-5 and J is TRBJ2-3, with D tentatively TRBD2 (6 bases). The CDR3 covers 18 residues. V was clipped by 4 bases and J by 3 bases, with 23 bases between them. Germline V CDR1 and CDR2: LGHNT, FRNRAP. CDR3 region: CASGYHPGDETGTDTQYF. The CDR3 DNA reads TGTGCTAGTGGTTACCACCCGGGGGACGAAACGGGGACAGATACGCAGTATTTT.

The CDR3 coding sequence is TGTGCCAGCAGCAAAGGACTAGCGGCGAACACCGGGGAGCTGTTTTTT. Amino acids: CASSKGLAANTGELFF. The chain has TRBV5-4 and TRBJ2-2; 10 positions agree with TRBD2. Looked up from germline, CDR1 is SGHNT and CDR2 is YYREEE (reference sequence). J gave up 0 bases and V 4 bases, and 3 bases lay outside the gene matches. This CDR3 spans 16 amino acids.

The chain joins TRBV6-5 to TRBJ2-7; 9 nucleotides line up with TRBD1. Germline V lookup: CDR1 MNHEY, CDR2 SVGAGI. Unmatched junction bases numbered 6, after V lost 0 bases and J lost 9 bases. CDR3 size: 14 residues. The CDR3 protein is CASSYSGQGFWQYF. In nucleotides, the CDR3 is TGTGCCAGCAGTTACTCCGGACAGGGGTTTTGGCAGTACTTC.

The V call is TRBV5-1, the J call TRBJ2-2, with 8 bases identical to TRBD1. Germline V CDR1 and CDR2: SGHRS, YFSETQ. With V trimmed by 5 bases and J by 7 bases, 10 bases remained unmatched. This CDR3 has 15 residues. The DNA for the CDR3 is TGCGCCAGCAGGGAAAGGACAGGGCAGGACGGGGAGCTGTTTTTT. It yields the protein CASRERTGQDGELFF.

The DNA for the CDR3 is TGTGCCAGCATCATCCGGGGAGTCAATCAGCCCCAGCATTTT. Its protein product is CASIIRGVNQPQHF. The chain has TRBV21-1 and TRBJ1-5. TRBV21-1 corresponds to a pseudogene. This CDR3 is built from 14 residues.

The V and J genes are TRBV4-1 and TRBJ1-6; no definite D call. V lost 6 bases to trimming and J lost 6 bases, with 21 bases between them. Looked up from germline, CDR1 is MGHRA and CDR2 is YSYEKL. The CDR3 spans 17 residues. CDR3 in DNA: TGCGCCAGCAGACGCGCCCCGATCCGGGAGATTAATTCACCCCTCCACTTT. Translating gives CASRRAPIREINSPLHF.

The chain recombines TRBV6-4 with TRBJ2-3; D might be TRBD1 (6 bases). CDR1 MRHNA and CDR2 SNTAGT come from the germline V gene. Trimming pared 6 bases from V and 6 bases from J, leaving 19 bases between. This CDR3 is built from 15 residues. This CDR3 reads CASRRQDTGRDTQYF. CDR3 in DNA: TGTGCCAGCAGACGACAGGACACGGGCAGGGATACGCAGTATTTT.

The chain couples TRBV5-1 to TRBJ2-5; tentatively, D is TRBD1 (6 bases). Germline CDR1 reads SGHRS; CDR2 reads YFSETQ. The CDR3 has 13 amino acids. Trimming left V 3 bases short and J 3 bases short, with 9 bases between. CDR3 in DNA: TGCGCCAGCAGCTCATCAGGGGAAGAGACCCAGTACTTC. Amino acids: CASSSSGEETQYF.

In this sample, this clone turned up once. This sequence joins TRBV6-1 and TRBJ2-1, with TRBD1 identical over 7 bases. The germline gives CDR1 MNHNS, CDR2 SASEGT. The CDR3 sequence is 15 residues long. Unmatched junction bases numbered 7, after V lost 3 bases and J lost 5 bases. The CDR3 protein is CASSETIQGHNEQFF. The CDR3 DNA reads TGTGCCAGCAGTGAGACTATACAGGGGCACAATGAGCAGTTCTTC.

This clone came up once. V and J are TRBV5-6 and TRBJ1-1, with TRBD1 matching over 7 bases. J lost 6 bases, V lost 3 bases, and 8 bases had no gene match. Germline values: CDR1 SGHDT, CDR2 YYEEEE. This CDR3 has 14 residues. The CDR3 here is CASSWGTEIAEAFF. The CDR3 DNA reads as TGTGCCAGCAGCTGGGGGACAGAGATCGCTGAAGCTTTCTTT.